This passage covers 16 T cell receptor beta chains from one sample sequenced in a study of T cells in tuberculosis. TCRdb keeps only in-frame clones here, not all; method: immunoSEQ multiplex PCR. The sample records more than 35,000 clones, around 96% being singletons. The sample taken for sequencing was PBMCs. These receptors came from a donor aged 10 to 29 with latent tuberculosis or without tuberculosis infection.

The chain joins TRBV5-4 to TRBJ1-2; 8 bases fit TRBD1. Germline V gene sequence: CDR1 SGHNT, CDR2 YYREEE (reference sequence). The CDR3 has 13 amino acids. The J segment lost 8 bases and the V segment lost 3 bases, leaving 6 bases of the junction unmatched. CDR3 sequence reads: CASSSRTGYGYTF. DNA of the CDR3: TGTGCCAGCAGCTCACGGACAGGGTACGGCTACACCTTC.

The CDR3 DNA sequence: TGTGCCAGCAGCTCGATCCTAGACGGCGAGCAGTACTTC. This translates into CASSSILDGEQYF. V is TRBV11-2 and J is TRBJ2-7, with D unclear. Germline V lookup: CDR1 SGHAT, CDR2 FQNNGV. CDR3 length: 13 residues. Trimming removed 4 bases at V and 6 bases at J, with 13 bases between.

This chain joins TRBV5-1 and TRBJ2-1; the match to TRBD2 covers 8 bases. Losses at the gene ends were 0 bases for V and 4 bases for J; bases not matched to a gene: 9. From germline, CDR1 is SGHRS and CDR2 YFSETQ. The CDR3 spans 17 residues. The CDR3 DNA reads as TGCGCCAGCAGCTTGGATATCGGGCTAGCGGGTTACAATGAGCAGTTCTTC. Translating it yields CASSLDIGLAGYNEQFF.

This clone was recorded only once. The chain is built from TRBV11-2 and TRBJ2-3; the match to TRBD2 covers 14 bases. Trimming at V came to 5 bases and at J to 4 bases, leaving 8 bases not matched to a gene. The CDR3 runs 17 residues. The V gene's germline CDR1 is SGHAT and CDR2 FQNNGV. The CDR3 loop is CASSPGLAGVWADTQYF. In nucleotides, the CDR3 is TGTGCCAGCAGCCCGGGACTAGCGGGGGTTTGGGCAGATACGCAGTATTTT.

The chain employs TRBV5-1 and TRBJ1-2; TRBD1 agrees at 8 bases. Germline loops: CDR1 SGHRS, CDR2 YFSETQ. This CDR3 contains 13 residues. The J segment lost 5 bases and the V segment lost 4 bases, leaving 4 bases of the junction unmatched. CDR3 sequence reads: CASSLDRGYGYTF. CDR3 in DNA: TGCGCCAGCAGCCTCGACAGGGGATATGGCTACACCTTC.

This chain joins TRBV19 and TRBJ2-3; the D gene is possibly TRBD2 (5 bases). The length of the CDR3 is 15 residues. Deletions cut 3 bases from V and 1 base from J, with 11 bases between. Germline values: CDR1 LNHDA, CDR2 SQIVND (reference sequence). The CDR3 is CASSIRRWGTDTQYF. Written as DNA, the CDR3 is TGTGCCAGTAGTATCCGGAGGTGGGGCACAGATACGCAGTATTTT.

V usage is TRBV7-2 and J usage is TRBJ2-5; D not certain. The germline gives CDR1 SGHTA, CDR2 FQGNSA. The CDR3 has 13 residues. Trimming removed 2 bases from V and 5 bases from J, with 9 bases in between. The CDR3 loop reads CASSLRLLETQYF. CDR3 coding DNA: TGTGCCAGCAGCTTACGACTGTTGGAGACCCAGTACTTC.

The rearrangement uses TRBV2 and TRBJ2-7; 11 bases line up with TRBD1. Germline CDR1 is SNHLY and CDR2 is FYNNEI. This CDR3 contains 14 residues. V shed 6 bases, J shed 1 base, and the junction held 2 bases outside the gene matches. The DNA of the CDR3 is TGTGCCAGCAGAGGGACAGGGGGATCCTACGAGCAGTACTTC. Translation gives CASRGTGGSYEQYF. The whole variable domain, remainder taken from reference TRBV2 and TRBJ2-7, is EPEVTQTPSHQVTQMGQEVILRCVPISNHLYFYWYRQILGQKVEFLVSFYNNEISEKSEIFDDQFSVERPDGSNFTLKIRSTKLEDSAMYFCASRGTGGSYEQYFGPGTRLTVT.

CDR3 protein: CASGEATHNSPLHF. The CDR3 DNA reads TGTGCCAGCGGGGAGGCCACCCATAATTCACCCCTCCACTTT. This chain links TRBV6-1 with TRBJ1-6, with D unresolved. The ends were cut back, 8 bases at V and 5 bases at J, with 13 bases in the middle. The germline CDR1 and CDR2 sequences are MNHNS and SASEGT. The CDR3 has 14 amino acids.

V is TRBV29-1 and J is TRBJ1-2; D remains unclear. Germline CDR1 reads SQVTM; CDR2 reads ANQGSEA. Deletions cut 4 bases from V and 0 bases from J, with 21 bases between. The CDR3 covers 17 residues. The CDR3 is CSVVIRSHSRTNYGYTF. CDR3 DNA sequence: TGCAGCGTTGTGATCCGGTCTCACAGCAGGACTAACTATGGCTACACCTTC.

The chain employs TRBV18 and TRBJ1-3, with 7 positions matching TRBD1. The CDR3 spans 18 residues. Germline assignment: CDR1 KGHSH and CDR2 LQKENI. V dropped 4 bases and J dropped 5; count of bases not matched to a gene: 17. The CDR3 DNA follows: TGTGCCAGCTCACACCGGGACAGCCCCAACCCGTGGAGAAACACCATATATTTT. It is translated as CASSHRDSPNPWRNTIYF.

The V gene is TRBV27, the J gene TRBJ2-7; D not resolved. Trimming took off 4 bases at V and 4 bases at J, with 5 bases between the two ends. The germline CDR1 and CDR2 sequences are MNHEY and SMNVEV (reference sequence). CDR3 length equals 11 residues. CDR3 loop: CASSSFYEQYF. CDR3 nucleotide sequence: TGTGCCAGCAGTTCGTTTTACGAGCAGTACTTC.

The genes are TRBV6-1 and TRBJ2-3, with 8 positions matching TRBD2. The CDR3 totals 14 residues. Germline V lookup: CDR1 MNHNS, CDR2 SASEGT. J lost 4 bases, V lost 2 bases, and 2 bases had no gene match. This CDR3 reads CASSESGGSDTQYF. In nucleotides, the CDR3 is TGTGCCAGCAGTGAAAGCGGGGGATCAGATACGCAGTATTTT.

The chain recombines TRBV9 with TRBJ1-4; D is unclear. V lost 1 base, J lost 5 bases, and 15 bases lay in between. The CDR3 is made up of 16 amino acids. The germline gives CDR1 SGDLS, CDR2 YYNGEE. The CDR3 reads CASSVTSDLPNEKLFF. CDR3 bases: TGTGCCAGCAGCGTAACCTCGGACTTACCCAATGAAAAACTGTTTTTT.

The J gene is TRBJ1-2, the V gene TRBV7-2, with 7 positions matching TRBD1. The junction had 12 bases not matched to a gene; V was cut back by 1 base and J by 13 bases. Germline assignment: CDR1 SGHTA and CDR2 FQGNSA. The CDR3 spans 14 residues. The CDR3 region is CASSLEGTDPFPTF. The DNA for the CDR3 is TGTGCCAGCAGCTTAGAGGGGACAGACCCCTTTCCCACCTTC. Supplemented by reference TRBV7-2 and TRBJ1-2, the full variable domain reads GAGVSQSPSNKVTEKGKDVELRCDPISGHTALYWYRQSLGQGLEFLIYFQGNSAPDKSGLPSDRFSAERTGGSVSTLTIQRTQQEDSAVYLCASSLEGTDPFPTFGSGTRLTVV.

This clone was detected a few times. The V gene is TRBV5-1, the J gene TRBJ1-6; 7 nucleotides line up with TRBD1. The V segment lost 0 bases and the J segment 15 bases; nucleotides outside the gene matches: 3. CDR3 length: 12 residues. The germline gives CDR1 SGHRS, CDR2 YFSETQ. The DNA for the CDR3 is TGCGCCAGCAGCTTGGGACAGGGAATCCTCCACTTT. Residues: CASSLGQGILHF.